The rows below give T cell receptor beta chains drawn from one sample of a study of memory CD4+ T cells and cytomegalovirus serostatus. The protocol was immunoSEQ multiplex PCR, while the TCRdb copy is restricted to in-frame clones and leaves out a portion. The repertoire holds about 60,000 clones, with approximately 80% as singletons. The specimen sequenced was memory CD4+ T cells from blood. Receptors originate from an adult in good health and CMV-seronegative. Both conserved end residues are part of each CDR3. Fields, in order: clone size, V gene, J gene, D gene, CDR3 DNA, CDR3 protein. A D gene is named only where the DNA matches it firmly. A clone size is listed for some rows: how often the clone was seen (once, few, many), or a class if it is expanded.

clone_size: few; v_call: TRBV30; j_call: TRBJ1-1; d_call: -; cdr3_nt: TGTGCCTGGAGGCAGAACACTGAAGCTTTCTTT; cdr3_aa: CAWRQNTEAFF
clone_size: -; v_call: TRBV29-1; j_call: TRBJ2-7; d_call: -; cdr3_nt: TGCAGCGTTGAGAAGGGGTCAGGTACCTACGAGCAGTACTTC; cdr3_aa: CSVEKGSGTYEQYF
clone_size: once; v_call: TRBV6-5; j_call: TRBJ2-7; d_call: TRBD2; cdr3_nt: TGTGCCAGCAGTTACTCGGGTAGCGGGGGGGCCTACGAGCAGTACTTC; cdr3_aa: CASSYSGSGGAYEQYF
clone_size: -; v_call: TRBV27; j_call: TRBJ2-1; d_call: -; cdr3_nt: TGTGCCAGCAGTTACCAGGGCATCGGACTTAATGAGCAGTTCTTC; cdr3_aa: CASSYQGIGLNEQFF
clone_size: few; v_call: TRBV28; j_call: TRBJ2-3; d_call: TRBD2; cdr3_nt: TGTGCCAGCAGAACGACTAGCGGGCTCTCGGATACGCAGTATTTT; cdr3_aa: CASRTTSGLSDTQYF
clone_size: -; v_call: TRBV25-1; j_call: TRBJ1-2; d_call: -; cdr3_nt: TGTGCCAGCAGTGAACTAATGACAGGAGCTAACTATGGCTACACCTTC; cdr3_aa: CASSELMTGANYGYTF
clone_size: -; v_call: TRBV2; j_call: TRBJ2-5; d_call: -; cdr3_nt: TGTGCCAGCAGTGTAGCCCACGGATGGGAGACCCAGTACTTC; cdr3_aa: CASSVAHGWETQYF
clone_size: -; v_call: TRBV6-1; j_call: TRBJ2-2; d_call: -; cdr3_nt: TGTGCCAGCAGTGACTATTCCGGGACTGCGAACACCGGGGAGCTGTTTTTT; cdr3_aa: CASSDYSGTANTGELFF
clone_size: -; v_call: TRBV2; j_call: TRBJ1-3; d_call: -; cdr3_nt: TGTGCCAGCAGTGAAGGCCTGGGACTCTCTGGAAACACCATATATTTT; cdr3_aa: CASSEGLGLSGNTIYF
clone_size: -; v_call: TRBV14; j_call: TRBJ1-2; d_call: TRBD1; cdr3_nt: TGTGCCAGCAGCTCCGGGACAGGGAATGGCTACACCTTC; cdr3_aa: CASSSGTGNGYTF
clone_size: few; v_call: TRBV6-1; j_call: TRBJ1-1; d_call: -; cdr3_nt: TGTGCCAGCAGTGAAGCCCTTATGAACACTGAAGCTTTCTTT; cdr3_aa: CASSEALMNTEAFF
clone_size: -; v_call: TRBV11-2; j_call: TRBJ2-1; d_call: -; cdr3_nt: TGTGCCAGCAGCTTAGTAACAGGGTCTGGGAATGAGCAGTTCTTC; cdr3_aa: CASSLVTGSGNEQFF
clone_size: once; v_call: TRBV2; j_call: TRBJ2-7; d_call: TRBD1; cdr3_nt: TGTGCCAGCAGGAGGGGGACAGGGGCCTACGAGCAGTACTTC; cdr3_aa: CASRRGTGAYEQYF
clone_size: -; v_call: TRBV18; j_call: TRBJ2-1; d_call: -; cdr3_nt: TGTGCCAGCTCACCGGAAGGGAATCATTACAATGAGCAGTTCTTC; cdr3_aa: CASSPEGNHYNEQFF
clone_size: -; v_call: TRBV5-1; j_call: TRBJ2-1; d_call: -; cdr3_nt: TGCGCCAGCAGCCCGACAGTGGGGGGTTGGGAGCAGTTCTTC; cdr3_aa: CASSPTVGGWEQFF
clone_size: -; v_call: TRBV30; j_call: TRBJ1-2; d_call: TRBD1; cdr3_nt: TGTGCCTGGAAGATGGTGACGGGACAGACTAACTATGGCTACACCTTC; cdr3_aa: CAWKMVTGQTNYGYTF
clone_size: -; v_call: TRBV19; j_call: TRBJ2-7; d_call: -; cdr3_nt: TGTGCCAGTAGTTTGAACCAGGGGTACTACGAGCAGTACTTC; cdr3_aa: CASSLNQGYYEQYF
clone_size: few; v_call: TRBV5-1; j_call: TRBJ2-3; d_call: -; cdr3_nt: TGCGCCAGCAGCTTGGCAGGCAGGGGCTTTTCAGATACGCAGTATTTT; cdr3_aa: CASSLAGRGFSDTQYF
clone_size: -; v_call: TRBV7-3; j_call: TRBJ1-6; d_call: -; cdr3_nt: TGTGCCAGCAGCTTAGAGGGAGGACATAATTCACCCCTCCACTTT; cdr3_aa: CASSLEGGHNSPLHF
clone_size: -; v_call: TRBV9; j_call: TRBJ1-1; d_call: -; cdr3_nt: TGTGCCAGCAGCCCGGGGGAGGGAACGGAGACTGAAGCTTTCTTT; cdr3_aa: CASSPGEGTETEAFF
clone_size: few; v_call: TRBV10-3; j_call: TRBJ1-3; d_call: -; cdr3_nt: TGTGCCATCAGTGAAACAGAGGTAGCTGGAAACACCATATATTTT; cdr3_aa: CAISETEVAGNTIYF
clone_size: -; v_call: TRBV7-6; j_call: TRBJ2-7; d_call: -; cdr3_nt: TGTGCCAGCAGCCCCGCGGGATTCTCCTACGAGCAGTACTTC; cdr3_aa: CASSPAGFSYEQYF
clone_size: -; v_call: TRBV19; j_call: TRBJ1-1; d_call: -; cdr3_nt: TGTGCCAGTAGCGGCTTTCAGAACACTGAAGCTTTCTTT; cdr3_aa: CASSGFQNTEAFF
clone_size: -; v_call: TRBV7-8; j_call: TRBJ1-3; d_call: -; cdr3_nt: TGTGCCAGCAGCCCCGGGACCTGGAGCTCTGGAAACACCATATATTTT; cdr3_aa: CASSPGTWSSGNTIYF
clone_size: -; v_call: TRBV7-9; j_call: TRBJ2-7; d_call: -; cdr3_nt: TGTGCCAGCAGCTTATTCCAGGGCACGTCACTTCTCTACGAGCAGTACTTC; cdr3_aa: CASSLFQGTSLLYEQYF
clone_size: -; v_call: TRBV7-9; j_call: TRBJ2-1; d_call: TRBD2; cdr3_nt: TGTGCCAGCAGCTTAGGGTCCCTAGCGGTAGTTTACAATGAGCAGTTCTTC; cdr3_aa: CASSLGSLAVVYNEQFF
clone_size: -; v_call: TRBV7-8; j_call: TRBJ2-7; d_call: -; cdr3_nt: TGTGCCAGCAGCTTACCGTTGGACAGCATAGGCGGCGAGCAGTACTTC; cdr3_aa: CASSLPLDSIGGEQYF
clone_size: -; v_call: TRBV19; j_call: TRBJ2-2; d_call: TRBD1; cdr3_nt: TGTGCCAGTAGTGCATTTGAGGGACAGGGGCATGTCGGGGAGCTGTTTTTT; cdr3_aa: CASSAFEGQGHVGELFF
clone_size: -; v_call: TRBV28; j_call: TRBJ1-1; d_call: -; cdr3_nt: TGTGCCAGCAGTCAATCCAGGGGTGCGGGGACTGAAGCTTTCTTT; cdr3_aa: CASSQSRGAGTEAFF
clone_size: -; v_call: TRBV5-6; j_call: TRBJ1-4; d_call: -; cdr3_nt: TGTGCCAGCGCGTGGGGAACAGGGAGGGAAAAACTGTTTTTT; cdr3_aa: CASAWGTGREKLFF